This entry lists 27 T cell receptor beta chains sequenced from one sample in a study of breast tumors, draining lymph nodes, adjacent tissues. MiXCR was run by TCRdb on the multiplex PCR reads, yielding one entry per CDR3 protein. The data show tens of thousands of distinct CDR3 sequences, about 63% seen once. Sequencing was carried out using breast tumor tissue. The receptors were sampled from a female donor with breast cancer. Some clones in this sample may be carry-over from other donors' samples.

This clonotype was seen at least ten times. The J gene is TRBJ1-2, the V gene TRBV28, with D possibly TRBD1 on 6 matching bases. V was trimmed by 6 bases and J by 5 bases, leaving 16 bases between them. The CDR3 contains 14 residues. Germline CDR1 and CDR2: MDHEN and SYDVKM. CDR3 nucleotides: TGTGCCAGCAGCCCCGGGAACAGGGAATATGGCTACACCTTC. Amino acid sequence: CASSPGNREYGYTF.

The chain couples TRBV19 to TRBJ2-3; D remains ambiguous. V was cut by 8 bases and J by 2 bases, with 17 bases left in between. This CDR3 contains 15 residues. The germline V gene encodes CDR1 LNHDA and CDR2 SQIVND (reference sequence). CDR3 nucleotide sequence: TGTGCCAGTCATCGAGATAGTGAGGCCACAGATACGCAGTATTTT. It specifies CASHRDSEATDTQYF.

Details on this clonotype: No conserved phenylalanine or tryptophan ends this CDR3, so it is likely a read error. The chain joins TRBV30 to TRBJ2-7; D is undetermined. The CDR3 covers 11 residues. Germline V gene lookup returns CDR1 GTSNPN and CDR2 SVGIG (reference sequence). The CDR3 region is CARSATYEQYL. DNA of the CDR3: TGTGCCAGGAGTGCCACCTACGAGCAGTACCTC.

CDR3 sequence reads: CSATGDEQFF. CDR3 nucleotide sequence: TGCAGTGCCACAGGGGATGAGCAGTTCTTC. The J gene is TRBJ2-1, the V gene TRBV20-1, with 7 bases identical to TRBD1. Germline V gene lookup returns CDR1 DFQATT and CDR2 SNEGSKA (reference sequence). The V segment lost 6 bases and the J segment 8 bases; nucleotides outside the gene matches: 1. The CDR3 is 10 amino acids.

The table lists this clonotype with a few counts. V gene TRBV2 combines with J gene TRBJ2-7, with TRBD1 matching 7 bases. The CDR3 totals 12 residues. Germline CDR1 SNHLY, CDR2 FYNNEI. The V segment lost 9 bases and the J segment 5 bases; nucleotides outside the gene matches: 7. The CDR3 sequence: CASTTGNHEQYF. The CDR3 coding sequence is TGTGCCAGTACGACAGGGAACCACGAGCAGTACTTC. Filled out from reference TRBV2 and TRBJ2-7, the complete variable domain reads EPEVTQTPSHQVTQMGQEVILRCVPISNHLYFYWYRQILGQKVEFLVSFYNNEISEKSEIFDDQFSVERPDGSNFTLKIRSTKLEDSAMYFCASTTGNHEQYFGPGTRLTVT.

This clonotype was observed at least ten times. A read error may explain this, as a much larger clone is one base away. This sequence joins TRBV6-1 and TRBJ2-1; 8 bases match TRBD2. Germline CDR1 is MNHNS and CDR2 is SASEGT. The CDR3 loop spans 16 amino acids. CDR3 amino acids: CASREASGSSYNEQFF. The CDR3 DNA reads as TGTGCCAGCAGGGAAGCGAGCGGGAGCTCCTACAATGAGCAGTTCTTC.

About this clonotype: The junction shows a germline mismatch at one end, possibly a read error. V and J are TRBV19 and TRBJ1-3; no clear D gene. This CDR3 has 14 residues. The V gene's germline CDR1 is LNHDA and CDR2 SQIVND (reference sequence). The CDR3: CASSILSSGNAIYF. In DNA, the CDR3 is TGTGCCAGTAGTATATTGTCTTCTGGAAACGCCATATATTTT.

The chain links TRBV12-3 or TRBV12-4 to TRBJ2-3; TRBD2 agrees at 9 bases. Trimming removed 5 bases from V and 3 bases from J; junction bases left unmatched: 6. The CDR3 has 15 amino acids. Here the CDR3 reads CASSPRLAGTDTQYF. Here the CDR3 DNA reads TGTGCCAGCAGTCCGAGGCTAGCGGGGACAGATACGCAGTATTTT.

This clonotype showed up many times. This chain connects TRBV5-1 to TRBJ2-1; the match to TRBD2 covers 7 bases. With V trimmed by 0 bases and J by 5 bases, 5 bases remained unmatched. This CDR3 region has 15 residues. Germline V gene lookup returns CDR1 SGHRS and CDR2 YFSETQ. The CDR3 DNA is TGCGCCAGCAGCTTGGGCCTAGCGGCAAACAATGAGCAGTTCTTC. Translating it yields CASSLGLAANNEQFF.

This clonotype appeared a few times. The chain couples TRBV7-8 to TRBJ2-7; the match to TRBD2 covers 13 bases. Trimming removed 5 bases from V and 1 base from J; junction bases left unmatched: 8. The CDR3 totals 17 residues. Germline-derived CDR1 and CDR2 are SGHVS and FQNEAQ. The CDR3 region has the DNA TGTGCCAGCAGCCCGGGACTAGCGGGATCTAAATCCTACGAGCAGTACTTC. Translation gives CASSPGLAGSKSYEQYF.

The table lists this clonotype with many counts. With a much larger clone just one base away, this may be a read error. This chain connects TRBV20-1 to TRBJ1-2; D unresolved. From germline, CDR1 is DFQATT and CDR2 SNEGSKA (reference sequence). The CDR3 totals 15 residues. Trimming removed 2 bases from V and 4 bases from J, with 17 bases in between. CDR3 DNA sequence: TGCAGTGCTAGACTTGGTGGGGATCTTACCTATGGCTACACCTTC. As protein: CSARLGGDLTYGYTF.

This clonotype was detected ten times or more. This may arise from a read error, as a much more abundant clone is one base away. J is TRBJ2-5 and V is TRBV6-2 or TRBV6-3; 9 positions match TRBD1. The J segment lost 0 bases and the V segment lost 6 bases, leaving 5 bases of the junction unmatched. Germline CDR1 MNHEY, CDR2 SVGEGT. The CDR3 has 15 residues. The CDR3 DNA sequence: TGTGCCAGCAGACACAGGGGGCCCAACCAAGAGACCCAGTACTTC. Amino acids: CASRHRGPNQETQYF.

This clonotype was recorded at least ten times. This chain connects TRBV9 to TRBJ2-2; D ambiguous. Per germline, CDR1 SGDLS and CDR2 YYNGEE. Between the trimmed V and J ends, which lost 1 base and 3 bases, there was a span of 13 bases. The CDR3 length is 16 residues. Here the CDR3 reads CASSVRGDTDTGELFF. The DNA for the CDR3 is TGTGCCAGCAGCGTACGTGGGGATACGGACACCGGGGAGCTGTTTTTT. The full variable domain, completed using reference TRBV9 and TRBJ2-2, is DSGVTQTPKHLITATGQRVTLRCSPRSGDLSVYWYQQSLDQGLQFLIQYYNGEERAKGNILERFSAQQFPDLHSELNLSSLELGDSALYFCASSVRGDTDTGELFFGEGSRLTVL.

The chain employs TRBV7-2 and TRBJ2-7; D is possibly TRBD1 (6 bases). This CDR3 has 13 amino acids. V was shortened by 2 bases and J by 6 bases, with 11 bases between the two germline ends. Germline CDR1 SGHTA, CDR2 FQGNSA. The CDR3 loop is CASSLKRGSEQYF. In DNA form, the CDR3 reads TGTGCCAGCAGCTTAAAAAGGGGGAGCGAGCAGTACTTC.

This clonotype came up once. This chain uses TRBV7-3 with TRBJ2-1; a possible D gene is TRBD1 (5 bases). The germline gives CDR1 SGHTA, CDR2 FQGTGA. V lost 2 bases and J lost 4, with 6 bases in between. CDR3 length: 13 residues. The CDR3 DNA reads as TGTGCCAGCAGCTTAGGACAATACAATGAGCAGTTCTTC. It is translated as CASSLGQYNEQFF.

This clonotype was seen repeatedly, ten times or more. As DNA, the CDR3 is TGCGCCAGCAGCTGGCCGGGACAGGGGGCGCGGGAGCAGTACTTC. It codes for CASSWPGQGAREQYF. The V and J genes are TRBV5-1 and TRBJ2-7; TRBD1 matches at 12 bases. V lost 3 bases and J lost 7; bases outside the gene matches: 8. The CDR3 loop spans 15 amino acids. CDR1 is SGHRS, CDR2 YFSETQ, per germline.

Comment on this clonotype: A much larger clone lies a single base off, so this may be a read error. The CDR3 ends on some other residue instead of the conserved phenylalanine or tryptophan, so this is likely a read error. The gene calls are TRBV2 and TRBJ1-1; D ambiguous. Germline CDR1 and CDR2: SNHLY and FYNNEI. The CDR3 sequence is 14 residues long. V shed 8 bases and J shed 0 bases, with 13 bases lying between them. This chain's CDR3 is CASERYSMNTEAFL. The CDR3 DNA reads TGTGCCAGCGAAAGGTACAGCATGAACACTGAAGCTTTCCTT.

This clonotype was detected only once. Since the CDR3 does not end with the conserved phenylalanine or tryptophan, this likely comes from a read error. No DNA is shown, since the ends of the CDR3 on it are uncertain; the CDR3 is the one TCRdb lists. The chain employs TRBV5-1 and TRBJ2-1. Germline loops: CDR1 SGHRS, CDR2 YFSETQ. The CDR3 has 12 residues if both end residues are counted. CDR3 residues: CASSLGHNEHFL.

The rearrangement links TRBV7-9 to TRBJ2-1; D possibly corresponds to TRBD2 (5 bases). The CDR3 is made up of 14 amino acids. Trimming pared 3 bases from V and 4 bases from J, leaving 10 bases between. Germline V gives CDR1 SEHNR, CDR2 FQNEAQ (reference sequence). CDR3 amino acids: CASSLVGAYNEQFF. CDR3 nucleotide sequence: TGTGCCAGCAGCTTGGTGGGAGCTTACAATGAGCAGTTCTTC. Looking up the rest from reference TRBV7-9 and TRBJ2-1 gives the full variable domain: DTGVSQNPRHKITKRGQNVTFRCDPISEHNRLYWYRQTLGQGPEFLTYFQNEAQLEKSRLLSDRFSAERPKGSFSTLEIQRTEQGDSAMYLCASSLVGAYNEQFFGPGTRLTVL.

About this clonotype itself: Sequence at one end of the junction differs from germline and may be a read error. CDR3 nucleotide sequence: TGCAGCGTTGTGGGTGGGAATAATCGGCCCCAGCATTTT. Protein: CSVVGGNNRPQHF. The rearrangement joins TRBV29-1 to TRBJ1-5; D uncertain. This CDR3 has 13 amino acids. In germline, CDR1 is SQVTM, CDR2 ANQGSEA.

The CDR3 loop is CASSPGNDGTGELFF. CDR3 DNA: TGTGCCAGCAGCCCAGGAAATGATGGCACCGGGGAGCTGTTTTTT. The chain is built from TRBV9 and TRBJ2-2; D gene ambiguous. The CDR3 totals 15 residues. Trimming took 4 bases from V and 4 from J, leaving 14 bases between them. From germline, CDR1 is SGDLS and CDR2 YYNGEE.

This rearrangement joins TRBV24-1 to TRBJ1-4, with D possibly TRBD1 on 6 matching bases. Trimming pared 4 bases from V and 3 bases from J, leaving 17 bases between. CDR1 is KGHDR, CDR2 SFDVKD, per germline. The CDR3 sequence is 17 residues long. The CDR3 DNA reads as TGTGCCACCAGTGACCCGGACAGAGGTTTAGCTAATGAAAAACTGTTTTTT. This translates into CATSDPDRGLANEKLFF.

The V and J genes are TRBV4-3 and TRBJ2-3, with 9 bases matching TRBD2. Germline values: CDR1 LGHNA, CDR2 YSLEER. V lost 0 bases, J lost 4 bases, and 2 bases stayed unmatched. CDR3 length: 15 amino acids. The CDR3 coding sequence is TGCGCCAGCAGCCAAGATACTAGCGGGCCAGATACGCAGTATTTT. It yields the protein CASSQDTSGPDTQYF.

V usage is TRBV7-6 and J usage is TRBJ1-2, with a tentative D call TRBD1 (6 bases). Trimming cost V 7 bases and J 0 bases, with 36 bases left between them. Germline CDR1 is SGHVS and CDR2 is FNYEAQ. This CDR3 comprises 22 residues. As DNA, the CDR3 is TGTGCCAGCAATCTTGAGAGGGGGAGAGTGGCTATATTCTTATGTGCTAACTATGGCTACACCTTC. Its protein is CASNLERGRVAIFLCANYGYTF.

This rearrangement joins TRBV5-1 to TRBJ1-2; 10 bases agree with TRBD1. V shed 4 bases, J shed 8 bases, and the junction held 11 bases outside the gene matches. CDR1 SGHRS and CDR2 YFSETQ come from the germline V gene. The CDR3 covers 15 residues. For the CDR3, the DNA is TGCGCCAGCAGCACTACCGGGACAGGGGTGGAAGGCTACACCTTC. Translating gives CASSTTGTGVEGYTF.

Turning to this clonotype: A read error may explain this, as a much larger clone is one base away. The rearrangement links TRBV2 to TRBJ1-1, with 8 bases identical to TRBD1. CDR3 length: 13 amino acids. CDR1 is SNHLY, CDR2 FYNNEI, per germline. The CDR3 sequence is CASSYGQGGTTSF. CDR3 nucleotides: TGTGCCAGCAGTTATGGACAGGGTGGGACAACTTCCTTT.

On this clonotype: Sequence at one end of the junction differs from germline and may be a read error. This sequence joins TRBV7-2 and TRBJ2-7; 10 bases match TRBD2. The CDR3 is made up of 15 amino acids. Germline CDR1 reads SGHTA; CDR2 reads FQGNSA. CDR3 in DNA: TGTGCCAGCAGCCGCTCCCTAGCGGGAGTGTTCGAGCAGCACTTC. Encoded protein: CASSRSLAGVFEQHF.